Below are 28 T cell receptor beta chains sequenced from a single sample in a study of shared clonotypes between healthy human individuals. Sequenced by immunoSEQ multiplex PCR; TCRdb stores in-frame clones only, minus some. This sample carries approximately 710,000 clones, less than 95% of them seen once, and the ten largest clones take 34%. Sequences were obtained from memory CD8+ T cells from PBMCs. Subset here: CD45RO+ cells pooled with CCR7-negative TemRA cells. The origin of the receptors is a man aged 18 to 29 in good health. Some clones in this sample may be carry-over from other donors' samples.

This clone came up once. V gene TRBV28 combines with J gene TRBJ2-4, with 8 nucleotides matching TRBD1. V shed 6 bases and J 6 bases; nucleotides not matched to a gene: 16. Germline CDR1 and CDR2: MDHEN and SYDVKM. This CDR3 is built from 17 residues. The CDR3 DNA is TGTGCCAGCAGCGAAACTCGGGGCAGGGGGCGGTTAAACATTCAGTACTTC. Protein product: CASSETRGRGRLNIQYF.

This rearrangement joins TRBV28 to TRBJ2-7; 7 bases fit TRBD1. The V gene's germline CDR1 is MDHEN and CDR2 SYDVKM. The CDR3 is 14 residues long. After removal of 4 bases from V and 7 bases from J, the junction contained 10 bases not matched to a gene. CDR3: CASSSLRTGWEQYF. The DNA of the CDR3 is TGTGCCAGCAGTTCGCTACGGACAGGTTGGGAGCAGTACTTC.

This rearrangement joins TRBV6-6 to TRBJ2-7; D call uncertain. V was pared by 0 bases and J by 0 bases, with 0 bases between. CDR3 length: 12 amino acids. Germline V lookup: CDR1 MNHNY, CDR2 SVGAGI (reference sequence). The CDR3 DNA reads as TGTGCCAGCAGTTACTCCTCCTACGAGCAGTACTTC. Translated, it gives CASSYSSYEQYF.

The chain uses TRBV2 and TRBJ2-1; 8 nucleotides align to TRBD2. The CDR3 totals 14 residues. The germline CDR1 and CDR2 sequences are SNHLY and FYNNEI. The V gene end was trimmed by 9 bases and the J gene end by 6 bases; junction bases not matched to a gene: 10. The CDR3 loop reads CASPTGTRINEQFF. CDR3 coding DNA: TGTGCCAGTCCTACCGGGACTAGGATCAATGAGCAGTTCTTC.

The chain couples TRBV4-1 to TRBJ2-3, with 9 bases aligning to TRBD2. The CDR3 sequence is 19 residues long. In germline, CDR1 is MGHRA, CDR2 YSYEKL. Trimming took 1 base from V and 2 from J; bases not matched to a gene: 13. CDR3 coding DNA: TGCGCCAGCAGCCAAGTATTTAGGCGGGAGGGCCGTATCACAGATACGCAGTATTTT. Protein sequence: CASSQVFRREGRITDTQYF.

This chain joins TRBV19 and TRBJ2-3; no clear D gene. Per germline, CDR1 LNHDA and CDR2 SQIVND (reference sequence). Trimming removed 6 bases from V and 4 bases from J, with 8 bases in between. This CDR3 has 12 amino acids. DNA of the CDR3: TGTGCCAGTAGGTCGGACGCAGATACGCAGTATTTT. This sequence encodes CASRSDADTQYF.

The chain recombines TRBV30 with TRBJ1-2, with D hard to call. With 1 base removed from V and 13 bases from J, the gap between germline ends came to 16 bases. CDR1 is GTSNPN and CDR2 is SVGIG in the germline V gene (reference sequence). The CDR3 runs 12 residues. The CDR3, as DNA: TGTGCCTGGAGTGCCACGACCGGGAACCGCACCTTC. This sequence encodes CAWSATTGNRTF.

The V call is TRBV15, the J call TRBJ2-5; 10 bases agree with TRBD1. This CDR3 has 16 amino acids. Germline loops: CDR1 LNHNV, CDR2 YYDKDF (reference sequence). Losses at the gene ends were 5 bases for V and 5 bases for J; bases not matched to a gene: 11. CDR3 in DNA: TGTGCCACCAGCGGCGGGACAGGGGTCCTCAGGGAGACCCAGTACTTC. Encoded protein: CATSGGTGVLRETQYF.

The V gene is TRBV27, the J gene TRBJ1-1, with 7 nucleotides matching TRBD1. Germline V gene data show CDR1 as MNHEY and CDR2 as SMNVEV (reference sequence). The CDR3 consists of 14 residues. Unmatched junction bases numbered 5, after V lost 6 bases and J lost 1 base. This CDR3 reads CASSPWDRNTEAFF. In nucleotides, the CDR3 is TGTGCCAGCAGCCCTTGGGACAGGAACACTGAAGCTTTCTTT.

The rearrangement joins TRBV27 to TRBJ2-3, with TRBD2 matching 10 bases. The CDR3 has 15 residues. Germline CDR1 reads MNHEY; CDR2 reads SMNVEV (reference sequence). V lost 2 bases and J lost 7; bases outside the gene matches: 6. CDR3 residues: CASSLRLAGVNTQYF. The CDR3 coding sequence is TGTGCCAGCAGTTTAAGGCTAGCGGGGGTAAATACGCAGTATTTT.

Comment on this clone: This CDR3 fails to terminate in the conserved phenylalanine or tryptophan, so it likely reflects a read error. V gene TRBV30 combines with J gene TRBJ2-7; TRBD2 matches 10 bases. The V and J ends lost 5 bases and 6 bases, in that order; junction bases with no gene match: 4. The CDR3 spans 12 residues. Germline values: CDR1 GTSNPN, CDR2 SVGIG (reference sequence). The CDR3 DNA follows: TGTGCCTGGTCGGGACTAGCGAGCGAGCAGTACCTC. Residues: CAWSGLASEQYL.

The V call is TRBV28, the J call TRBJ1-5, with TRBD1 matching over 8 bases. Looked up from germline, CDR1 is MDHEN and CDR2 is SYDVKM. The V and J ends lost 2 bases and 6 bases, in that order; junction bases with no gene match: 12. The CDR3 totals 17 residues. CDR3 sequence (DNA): TGTGCCAGCAGTTTAGGTCCAGGACAGGGAACGGGTCAGCCCCAGCATTTT. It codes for CASSLGPGQGTGQPQHF.

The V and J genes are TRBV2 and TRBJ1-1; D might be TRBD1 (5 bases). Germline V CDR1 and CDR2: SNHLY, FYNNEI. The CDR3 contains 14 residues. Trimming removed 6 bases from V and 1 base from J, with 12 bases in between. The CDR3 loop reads CASRIRDQNTEAFF. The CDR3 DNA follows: TGTGCCAGCAGGATAAGGGACCAGAACACTGAAGCTTTCTTT.

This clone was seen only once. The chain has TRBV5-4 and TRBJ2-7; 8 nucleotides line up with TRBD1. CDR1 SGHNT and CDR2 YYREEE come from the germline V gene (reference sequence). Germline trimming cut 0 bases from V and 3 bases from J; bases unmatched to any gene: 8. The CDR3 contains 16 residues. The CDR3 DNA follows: TGTGCCAGCAGCTTGGGTGGACAGGGCCGGTTCTACGAGCAGTACTTC. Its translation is CASSLGGQGRFYEQYF.

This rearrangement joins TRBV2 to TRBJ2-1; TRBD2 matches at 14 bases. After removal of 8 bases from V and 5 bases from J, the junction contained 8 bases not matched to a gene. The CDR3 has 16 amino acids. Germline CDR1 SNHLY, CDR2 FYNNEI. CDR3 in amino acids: CASSGLAGVPHNEQFF. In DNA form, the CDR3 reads TGTGCCAGCTCGGGACTAGCGGGAGTTCCGCACAATGAGCAGTTCTTC.

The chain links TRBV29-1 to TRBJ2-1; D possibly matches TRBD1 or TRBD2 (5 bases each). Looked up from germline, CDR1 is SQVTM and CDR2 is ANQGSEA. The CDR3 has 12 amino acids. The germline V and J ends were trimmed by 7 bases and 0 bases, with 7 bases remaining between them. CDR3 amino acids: CSGGASYNEQFF. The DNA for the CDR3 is TGCAGCGGAGGGGCCTCCTACAATGAGCAGTTCTTC.

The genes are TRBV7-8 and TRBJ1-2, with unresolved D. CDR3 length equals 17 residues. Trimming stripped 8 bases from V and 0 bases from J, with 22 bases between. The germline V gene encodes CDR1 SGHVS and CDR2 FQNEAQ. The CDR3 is CASAYPGLIGANYGYTF. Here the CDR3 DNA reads TGTGCCAGCGCATACCCGGGCCTCATCGGGGCTAACTATGGCTACACCTTC. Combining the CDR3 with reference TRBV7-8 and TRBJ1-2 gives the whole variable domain GAGVSQSPRYKVAKRGQDVALRCDPISGHVSLFWYQQALGQGPEFLTYFQNEAQLDKSGLPSDRFFAERPEGSVSTLKIQRTQQEDSAVYLCASAYPGLIGANYGYTFGSGTRLTVV.

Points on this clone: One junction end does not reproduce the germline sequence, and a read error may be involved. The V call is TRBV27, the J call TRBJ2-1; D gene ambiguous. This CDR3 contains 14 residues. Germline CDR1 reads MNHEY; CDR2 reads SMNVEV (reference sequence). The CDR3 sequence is CASSVRSSYSEQFF. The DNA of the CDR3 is TGTGCCAGCAGTGTCCGGAGCTCCTACAGTGAGCAGTTCTTC.

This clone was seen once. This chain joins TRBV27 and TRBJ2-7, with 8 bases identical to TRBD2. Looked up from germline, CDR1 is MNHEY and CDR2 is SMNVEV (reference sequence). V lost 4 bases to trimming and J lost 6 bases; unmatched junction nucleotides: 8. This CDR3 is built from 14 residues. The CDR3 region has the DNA TGTGCCAGCAGTTCAAGCGGGAGTATTGGCGAGCAGTACTTC. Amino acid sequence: CASSSSGSIGEQYF.

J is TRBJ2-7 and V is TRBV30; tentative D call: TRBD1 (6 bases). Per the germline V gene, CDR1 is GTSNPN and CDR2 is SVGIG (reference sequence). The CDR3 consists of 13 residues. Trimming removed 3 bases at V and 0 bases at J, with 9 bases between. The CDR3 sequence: CAWSTGSSYEQYF. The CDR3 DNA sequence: TGTGCCTGGAGCACAGGGAGCTCCTACGAGCAGTACTTC.

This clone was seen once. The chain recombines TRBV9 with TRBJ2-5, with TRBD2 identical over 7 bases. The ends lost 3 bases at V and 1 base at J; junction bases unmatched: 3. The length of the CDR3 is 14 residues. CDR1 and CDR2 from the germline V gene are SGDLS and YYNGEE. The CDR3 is CASSGGGTQETQYF. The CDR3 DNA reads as TGTGCCAGCAGCGGGGGAGGGACCCAAGAGACCCAGTACTTC.

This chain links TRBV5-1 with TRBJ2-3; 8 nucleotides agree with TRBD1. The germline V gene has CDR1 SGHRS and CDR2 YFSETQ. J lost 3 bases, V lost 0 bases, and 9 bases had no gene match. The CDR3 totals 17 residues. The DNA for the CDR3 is TGCGCCAGCAGCTTGGTCCCAGGGGGCTTAAAAACAGATACGCAGTATTTT. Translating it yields CASSLVPGGLKTDTQYF.

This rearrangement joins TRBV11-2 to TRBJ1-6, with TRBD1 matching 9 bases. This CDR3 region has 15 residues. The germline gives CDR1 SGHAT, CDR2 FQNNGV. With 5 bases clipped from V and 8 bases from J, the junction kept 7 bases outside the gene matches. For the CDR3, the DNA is TGTGCCAGCAGCACAGACAGGGGGAATTATTCACCCCTCCACTTT. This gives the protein CASSTDRGNYSPLHF.

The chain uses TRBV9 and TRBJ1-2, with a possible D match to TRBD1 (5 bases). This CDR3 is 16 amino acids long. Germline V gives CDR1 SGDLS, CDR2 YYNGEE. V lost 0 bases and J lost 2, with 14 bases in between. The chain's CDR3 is CASSVGAGAGNYGYTF. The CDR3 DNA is TGTGCCAGCAGCGTAGGGGCTGGGGCAGGGAACTATGGCTACACCTTC.

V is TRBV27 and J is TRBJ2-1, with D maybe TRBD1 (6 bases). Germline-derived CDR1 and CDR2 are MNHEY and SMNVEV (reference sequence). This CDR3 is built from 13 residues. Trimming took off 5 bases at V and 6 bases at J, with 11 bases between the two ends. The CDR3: CASSPQGSNEQFF. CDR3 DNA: TGTGCCAGCAGTCCCCAGGGGTCCAATGAGCAGTTCTTC.

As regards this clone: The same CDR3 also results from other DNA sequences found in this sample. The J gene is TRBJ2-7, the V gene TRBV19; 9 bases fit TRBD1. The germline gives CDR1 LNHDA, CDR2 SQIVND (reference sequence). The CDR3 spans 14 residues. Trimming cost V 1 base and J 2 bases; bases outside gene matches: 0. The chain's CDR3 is CASSIGTGAYEQYF. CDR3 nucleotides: TGTGCCAGTAGTATAGGGACAGGGGCCTACGAGCAGTACTTC.

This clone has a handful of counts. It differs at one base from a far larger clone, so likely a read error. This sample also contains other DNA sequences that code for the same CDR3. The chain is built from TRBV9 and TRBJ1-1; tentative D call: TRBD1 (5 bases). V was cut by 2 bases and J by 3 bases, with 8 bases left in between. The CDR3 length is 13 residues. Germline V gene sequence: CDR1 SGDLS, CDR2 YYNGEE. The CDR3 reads CASSVGGDTEAFF. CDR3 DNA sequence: TGTGCCAGCAGCGTCGGAGGGGACACTGAAGCTTTCTTT.

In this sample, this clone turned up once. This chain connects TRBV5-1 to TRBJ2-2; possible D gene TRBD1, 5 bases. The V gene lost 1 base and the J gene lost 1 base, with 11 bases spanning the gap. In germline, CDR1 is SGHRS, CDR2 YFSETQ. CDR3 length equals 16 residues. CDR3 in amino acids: CASSLFGGQNTGELFF. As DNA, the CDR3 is TGCGCCAGCAGCTTGTTTGGCGGACAGAACACCGGGGAGCTGTTTTTT.